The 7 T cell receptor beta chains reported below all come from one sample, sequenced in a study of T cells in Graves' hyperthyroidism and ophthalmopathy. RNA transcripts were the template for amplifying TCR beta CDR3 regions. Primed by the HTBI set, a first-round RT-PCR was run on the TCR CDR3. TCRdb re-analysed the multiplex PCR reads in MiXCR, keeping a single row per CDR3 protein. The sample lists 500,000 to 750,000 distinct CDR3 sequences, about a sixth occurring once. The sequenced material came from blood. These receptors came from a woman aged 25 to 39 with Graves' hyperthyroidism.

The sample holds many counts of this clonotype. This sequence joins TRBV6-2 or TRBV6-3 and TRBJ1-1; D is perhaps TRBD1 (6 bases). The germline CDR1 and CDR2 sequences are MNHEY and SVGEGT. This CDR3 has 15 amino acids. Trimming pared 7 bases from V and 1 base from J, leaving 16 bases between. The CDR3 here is CASTDEGTSNTEAFF. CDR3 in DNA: TGTGCCAGCACCGATGAGGGGACATCGAACACTGAAGCTTTCTTT.

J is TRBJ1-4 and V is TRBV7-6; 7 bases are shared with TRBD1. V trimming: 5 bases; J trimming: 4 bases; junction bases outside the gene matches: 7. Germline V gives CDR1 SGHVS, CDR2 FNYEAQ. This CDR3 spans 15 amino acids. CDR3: CASSRKTGFNEKLFF. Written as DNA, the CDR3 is TGTGCCAGCAGCCGGAAGACAGGGTTTAATGAAAAACTGTTTTTT.

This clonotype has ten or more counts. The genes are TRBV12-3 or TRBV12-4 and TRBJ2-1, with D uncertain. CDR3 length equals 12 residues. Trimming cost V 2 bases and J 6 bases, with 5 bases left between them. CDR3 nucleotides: TGTGCCAGCAGTTTAAGCCGCAATGAGCAGTTCTTC. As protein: CASSLSRNEQFF.

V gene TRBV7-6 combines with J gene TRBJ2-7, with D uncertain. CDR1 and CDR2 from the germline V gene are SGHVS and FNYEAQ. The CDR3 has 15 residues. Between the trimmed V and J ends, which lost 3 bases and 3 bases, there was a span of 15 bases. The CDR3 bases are TGTGCCAGCAGCTTTTTTGAGCAGGCTAACTACGAGCAGTACTTC. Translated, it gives CASSFFEQANYEQYF.

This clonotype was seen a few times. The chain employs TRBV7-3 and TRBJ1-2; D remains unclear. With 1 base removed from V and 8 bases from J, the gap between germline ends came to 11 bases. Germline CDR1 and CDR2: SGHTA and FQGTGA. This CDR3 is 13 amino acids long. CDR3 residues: CASSLSGEGGYTF. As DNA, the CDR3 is TGTGCCAGCAGCTTAAGCGGCGAAGGGGGCTACACCTTC.

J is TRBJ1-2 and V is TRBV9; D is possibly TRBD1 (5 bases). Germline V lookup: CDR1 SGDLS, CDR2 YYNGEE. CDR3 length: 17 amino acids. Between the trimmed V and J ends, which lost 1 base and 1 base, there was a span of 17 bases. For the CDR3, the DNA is TGTGCCAGCAGCGTAAAGCCCTGGGACCCCCTTAACTATGGCTACACCTTC. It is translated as CASSVKPWDPLNYGYTF.

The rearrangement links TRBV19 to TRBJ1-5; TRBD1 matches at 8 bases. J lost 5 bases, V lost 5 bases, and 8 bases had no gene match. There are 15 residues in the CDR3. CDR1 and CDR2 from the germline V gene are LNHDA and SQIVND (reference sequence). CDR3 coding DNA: TGTGCCAGTAGTCTTTACAGGGGGGAAGATCAGCCCCAGCATTTT. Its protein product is CASSLYRGEDQPQHF.